These 7 T cell receptor beta chains share one sample of origin, sequenced in a study of cytomegalovirus exposure and HLA in healthy donors (dated by TCRdb to the late 2010s). The library was prepared using the immunoSEQ multiplex PCR assay. For the multiplex PCR, a mixture combining 60 forward primers for TCR Vbeta segments and 13 reverse primers for TCR Jbeta segments was used. TCRdb mirrors the immuneACCESS table, restricted to in-frame sequences. Some clones are absent from its copies; in checked studies, under half trace to an unresolved V gene, and the reason for the others is unknown. The sample table contains approximately 150,000 clones; only one count was recorded for around 80% of them. 4.9% of the sample goes to the ten largest clones. The sequenced sample consisted of PBMCs. Receptors were obtained from a male donor in good health and CMV-seronegative.

V usage is TRBV5-1 and J usage is TRBJ1-1, with a weak D call TRBD1 (5 bases). Trimming pared 0 bases from V and 1 base from J, leaving 10 bases between. This CDR3 region has 15 residues. From germline, CDR1 is SGHRS and CDR2 YFSETQ. CDR3 sequence: CASSLEWTTNTEAFF. DNA of the CDR3: TGCGCCAGCAGCTTGGAATGGACAACGAACACTGAAGCTTTCTTT.

The chain links TRBV14 to TRBJ2-1, with 13 bases lining up with TRBD2. V lost 4 bases and J lost 0; bases outside the gene matches: 9. This CDR3 has 19 amino acids. Germline CDR1 reads SGHDN; CDR2 reads FVKESK. CDR3 loop: CASSLTSGGPLSSYNEQFF. Written as DNA, the CDR3 is TGTGCCAGCAGCCTGACTAGCGGGGGGCCTTTAAGCTCCTACAATGAGCAGTTCTTC.

The V gene is TRBV16, the J gene TRBJ1-5; D gene uncertain. V was pared by 4 bases and J by 0 bases, with 16 bases between. The CDR3 covers 17 residues. Germline-derived CDR1 and CDR2 are KGHSY and FQNENV. The chain's CDR3 is CASSRTAAVNSNQPQHF. The CDR3 region has the DNA TGTGCCAGCAGCCGAACGGCCGCGGTGAATAGCAATCAGCCCCAGCATTTT. The full variable domain, completed using reference TRBV16 and TRBJ1-5, is GEEVAQTPKHLVRGEGQKAKLYCAPIKGHSYVFWYQQVLKNEFKFLISFQNENVFDETGMPKERFSAKCLPNSPCSLEIQATKLEDSAVYFCASSRTAAVNSNQPQHFGDGTRLSIL.

This chain connects TRBV6-4 to TRBJ2-1, with TRBD2 identical over 8 bases. V trimming: 4 bases; J trimming: 5 bases; junction bases outside the gene matches: 7. The V gene's germline CDR1 is MRHNA and CDR2 SNTAGT. This CDR3 has 15 residues. CDR3 residues: CASSVGLAENNEQFF. As DNA, the CDR3 is TGTGCCAGCAGTGTCGGACTAGCAGAAAACAATGAGCAGTTCTTC.

This rearrangement joins TRBV9 to TRBJ2-5; 13 positions match TRBD2. Germline V gene sequence: CDR1 SGDLS, CDR2 YYNGEE. The V gene end was trimmed by 4 bases and the J gene end by 5 bases; junction bases not matched to a gene: 8. This CDR3 has 16 residues. CDR3 sequence (DNA): TGTGCCAGCAGCTCCGGACTAGCGGGAGAGGGGGAGACCCAGTACTTC. Protein: CASSSGLAGEGETQYF.

The chain recombines TRBV7-7 with TRBJ2-2; the D gene is possibly TRBD1 (6 bases). There are 15 residues in the CDR3. V shed 5 bases and J shed 5 bases, with 15 bases lying between them. The germline V gene encodes CDR1 SSHAT and CDR2 FNYEAQ (reference sequence). The CDR3 sequence is CASSRQGSPTGELFF. In DNA form, the CDR3 reads TGTGCCAGCAGCCGCCAGGGGTCCCCGACCGGGGAGCTGTTTTTT.

The chain couples TRBV6-6 to TRBJ2-5, with D tentatively TRBD2 (5 bases). The CDR3 runs to 14 residues. Trimming pared 2 bases from V and 0 bases from J, leaving 7 bases between. Germline V gene sequence: CDR1 MNHNY, CDR2 SVGAGI (reference sequence). The CDR3 spells CASSYGGYQETQYF. DNA of the CDR3: TGTGCCAGCAGTTACGGCGGGTACCAAGAGACCCAGTACTTC.